The sequence of this T cell receptor beta chain was determined in a study of graft-versus-host responses after intestinal transplantation. About the research overall: Multivisceral, liver-intestinal, or isolated intestinal grafts were transplanted into recipients. Every recipient had anti-thymocyte globulin induction and about three years of tacrolimus plus steroids.

Processing was applied to graft tissue in order to liberate intraepithelial and lamina propria lymphocytes. CDR3 length: 15 amino acids. V gave up 5 bases and J gave up 2 bases, with 14 bases separating them. Germline CDR1 reads SGHVS; CDR2 reads FNYEAQ. Notes on this clone: The target antigen is unknown.

Regarding the study as a whole: Individuals who had graft-donor T cell macrochimerism had allografts that showed high graft-versus-host to host-versus-graft clonal ratios. Marrow from the recipient contained GvH clones, some of which had appeared first in ileum or blood.

Using immunoSEQ multiplex PCR, the repertoire was profiled, and TCRdb retains in-frame clones only, with some absent. Of about 17,000 clones in the sample, 80% were seen once. The sequences come from ileum tissue, collected approximately 110 days after intestinal transplant. The rearrangement links TRBV7-6 to TRBJ2-3; D unresolved. The sequence was collected from a human patient who received an intestinal transplant, so some T cells may come from the graft donor. CDR3 in DNA: TGTGCCAGCAGCCCAGAGCTGATATCCACAGATACGCAGTATTTT. Its protein is CASSPELISTDTQYF.